One and the same sample provided the 27 T cell receptor beta chains below, sequenced in a study of shared clonotypes between healthy human individuals. Data came from immunoSEQ multiplex PCR; TCRdb stores just in-frame clones and leaves some out. Seen here are around 2.1 million clones, 85% to 95% observed once, and the top ten hold 1.5% to 2%. As defined, naive CD8 cells were CD45RO-negative and positively selected for CCR7, with terminally differentiated effector memory CD45RA+ cells excluded. Sequencing input: naive CD8+ T cells from PBMCs. These receptors all come from a man between 18 and 29 years old in good health. Some clones in this sample may be carry-over from other donors' samples.

This clone was seen a handful of times. The J gene is TRBJ1-1, the V gene TRBV9; possibly TRBD1 for D (6 bases). Trimming removed 3 bases at V and 1 base at J, with 10 bases between. The CDR3 loop spans 14 amino acids. From germline, CDR1 is SGDLS and CDR2 YYNGEE. The CDR3 region is CASSGTGRNTEAFF. Here the CDR3 DNA reads TGTGCCAGCAGCGGCACAGGGAGGAACACTGAAGCTTTCTTT.

V gene TRBV6-5 combines with J gene TRBJ1-2; D is undetermined. Germline assignment: CDR1 MNHEY and CDR2 SVGAGI. This CDR3 contains 13 residues. Trimming took 0 bases from V and 5 from J, leaving 7 bases between them. CDR3 in amino acids: CASSYSEQYGYTF. The CDR3 bases are TGTGCCAGCAGTTACTCGGAACAGTATGGCTACACCTTC.

This chain joins TRBV4-1 and TRBJ2-1, with 11 bases identical to TRBD2. The CDR3 covers 16 residues. The germline CDR1 and CDR2 sequences are MGHRA and YSYEKL. Trimming cost V 5 bases and J 2 bases; bases outside gene matches: 5. The CDR3, as DNA: TGCGCCAGCAGCTGGGGGGGACTAGCGGCCTACAATGAGCAGTTCTTC. Translation: CASSWGGLAAYNEQFF.

The chain has TRBV9 and TRBJ2-2; D unresolved. This CDR3 has 16 residues. In germline, CDR1 is SGDLS, CDR2 YYNGEE. V was trimmed by 6 bases and J by 1 base, leaving 16 bases between them. The CDR3 DNA reads TGTGCCAGCACGATGAGCCCCCACCGGAACACCGGGGAGCTGTTTTTT. It encodes CASTMSPHRNTGELFF.

The V call is TRBV7-6, the J call TRBJ1-6; no firm D call. The V gene's germline CDR1 is SGHVS and CDR2 FNYEAQ. CDR3 length: 13 amino acids. Deletions cut 1 base from V and 11 bases from J, with 9 bases between. The CDR3 DNA follows: TGTGCCAGCAGCTTAGGACCGGGAACACCCCTCCACTTT. It codes for CASSLGPGTPLHF. Supplemented by reference TRBV7-6 and TRBJ1-6, the full variable domain reads GAGVSQSPRYKVTKRGQDVALRCDPISGHVSLYWYRQALGQGPEFLTYFNYEAQQDKSGLPNDRFSAERPEGSISTLTIQRTEQRDSAMYRCASSLGPGTPLHFGNGTRLTVT.

This clone was observed a single time. The same CDR3 can be traced to other DNA sequences in this sample. The gene calls are TRBV9 and TRBJ1-1, with D tentatively TRBD1 (6 bases). The germline V gene has CDR1 SGDLS and CDR2 YYNGEE. This CDR3 contains 14 residues. V shed 0 bases and J shed 4 bases, with 10 bases lying between them. This CDR3 is CASSVGGAGTEAFF. DNA of the CDR3: TGTGCCAGCAGCGTAGGGGGGGCCGGCACTGAAGCTTTCTTT.

This chain links TRBV6-6 with TRBJ1-3; TRBD1 might be the D (6 bases). The germline V gene has CDR1 MNHNY and CDR2 SVGAGI (reference sequence). The CDR3 contains 14 residues. The V end lost 7 bases, the J end lost 5 bases, and 15 bases lay between the germline ends. CDR3 nucleotide sequence: TGTGCCAGCACCTACGGGGGGGCCAGAAACACCATATATTTT. It yields the protein CASTYGGARNTIYF.

The chain recombines TRBV2 with TRBJ1-4; possible D gene TRBD1, 5 bases. The CDR3 totals 15 residues. Trimming removed 5 bases at V and 6 bases at J, with 16 bases between. The germline gives CDR1 SNHLY, CDR2 FYNNEI. CDR3 loop: CASSPTGSPYEKLFF. The CDR3 DNA reads as TGTGCCAGCAGTCCCACAGGCTCACCGTATGAAAAACTGTTTTTT.

The CDR3 loop is CASSQDLDREAYNEQFF. CDR3 coding DNA: TGCGCCAGCAGCCAAGATCTTGATCGGGAGGCCTACAATGAGCAGTTCTTC. The genes are TRBV4-3 and TRBJ2-1; 7 bases align to TRBD2. Germline CDR1 and CDR2: LGHNA and YSLEER. CDR3 length: 17 residues. Germline trimming cut 0 bases from V and 2 bases from J; bases unmatched to any gene: 7.

V and J are TRBV7-9 and TRBJ2-3, with unresolved D. V shed 5 bases and J shed 0 bases, with 9 bases lying between them. The CDR3 is 14 amino acids. Germline V lookup: CDR1 SEHNR, CDR2 FQNEAQ (reference sequence). CDR3 residues: CASSTPFSTDTQYF. In DNA form, the CDR3 reads TGTGCCAGCAGCACGCCATTTAGCACAGATACGCAGTATTTT.

This sequence joins TRBV19 and TRBJ2-7; D call uncertain. Trimming removed 5 bases from V and 5 bases from J, with 16 bases in between. This CDR3 contains 14 residues. Looked up from germline, CDR1 is LNHDA and CDR2 is SQIVND (reference sequence). The chain's CDR3 is CASSSTRLPDEQYF. The CDR3 DNA reads TGTGCCAGTAGTTCAACGCGGCTCCCTGACGAGCAGTACTTC. Full variable domain (missing parts from reference TRBV19 and TRBJ2-7): DGGITQSPKYLFRKEGQNVTLSCEQNLNHDAMYWYRQDPGQGLRLIYYSQIVNDFQKGDIAEGYSVSREKKESFPLTVTSAQKNPTAFYLCASSSTRLPDEQYFGPGTRLTVT.

This chain uses TRBV5-4 with TRBJ1-1; 7 bases fit TRBD1. With V trimmed by 3 bases and J by 7 bases, 6 bases remained unmatched. CDR3 size: 13 residues. Germline CDR1 reads SGHNT; CDR2 reads YYREEE (reference sequence). CDR3 in amino acids: CASSSDRGHEAFF. The CDR3 DNA reads TGTGCCAGCAGCTCCGATAGGGGGCATGAAGCTTTCTTT.

The genes are TRBV9 and TRBJ2-2, with 12 bases lining up with TRBD1. The CDR3 totals 18 residues. The junction had 9 bases not matched to a gene; V was cut back by 2 bases and J by 4 bases. The germline gives CDR1 SGDLS, CDR2 YYNGEE. The CDR3 loop is CASSVRDRGRKVTGELFF. CDR3 bases: TGTGCCAGCAGCGTCCGGGACAGGGGGCGTAAGGTCACCGGGGAGCTGTTTTTT.

The chain joins TRBV6-5 to TRBJ2-4; 7 bases line up with TRBD2. The germline V gene encodes CDR1 MNHEY and CDR2 SVGAGI. This CDR3 is built from 15 residues. V dropped 6 bases and J dropped 6; count of bases not matched to a gene: 11. The chain's CDR3 is CASSLLAGAGNIQYF. The CDR3 region has the DNA TGTGCCAGCAGCCTTCTCGCGGGAGCAGGAAACATTCAGTACTTC.

The CDR3 spells CASSSPHRGHEQYF. The CDR3 DNA follows: TGTGCCAGCAGTTCACCCCACAGGGGCCACGAGCAGTACTTC. This chain links TRBV28 with TRBJ2-7, with 7 bases lining up with TRBD1. The CDR3 covers 14 residues. Germline CDR1 and CDR2: MDHEN and SYDVKM. The J segment lost 5 bases and the V segment lost 4 bases, leaving 8 bases of the junction unmatched. The complete variable domain, with remaining parts taken from reference TRBV28 and TRBJ2-7, reads DVKVTQSSRYLVKRTGEKVFLECVQDMDHENMFWYRQDPGLGLRLIYFSYDVKMKEKGDIPEGYSVSREKKERFSLILESASTNQTSMYLCASSSPHRGHEQYFGPGTRLTVT.

The DNA for the CDR3 is TGTGCCAGCAGTTGGGGAGCGAATCAGCCCCAGCATTTT. This codes for CASSWGANQPQHF. The chain carries TRBV27 and TRBJ1-5; D is ambiguous. The CDR3 is 13 amino acids. Looked up from germline, CDR1 is MNHEY and CDR2 is SMNVEV (reference sequence). The V end lost 4 bases, the J end lost 4 bases, and 8 bases lay between the germline ends.

Points on this clone: The same CDR3 arises from other DNA sequences in this sample as well. This chain connects TRBV7-9 to TRBJ2-1; 9 bases match TRBD1. J lost 4 bases, V lost 1 base, and 2 bases had no gene match. This CDR3 comprises 15 residues. Germline values: CDR1 SEHNR, CDR2 FQNEAQ (reference sequence). DNA for the CDR3: TGTGCCAGCAGCTTAGGGACAGGGGTGTACAATGAGCAGTTCTTC. As protein: CASSLGTGVYNEQFF.

The CDR3 DNA is TGCGCCAGCAGCTCGGGACTAGCGGGAGATTACGAGCAGTACTTC. Protein: CASSSGLAGDYEQYF. This chain connects TRBV5-1 to TRBJ2-7, with 14 bases that match TRBD2. Unmatched junction bases numbered 3, after V lost 3 bases and J lost 4 bases. The CDR3 runs to 15 residues. The germline V gene encodes CDR1 SGHRS and CDR2 YFSETQ.

The table lists this clone with a count of one. V and J are TRBV14 and TRBJ2-3, with D possibly matching TRBD2 (5 bases). V gave up 4 bases and J gave up 0 bases, with 14 bases separating them. The germline gives CDR1 SGHDN, CDR2 FVKESK. The CDR3 spans 16 residues. The CDR3 nucleotides are TGTGCCAGCAGCCTCCGTGGTAGCGAGAGCACAGATACGCAGTATTTT. It specifies CASSLRGSESTDTQYF.

The gene calls are TRBV4-2 and TRBJ2-1; 11 positions match TRBD2. Unmatched junction bases numbered 10, after V lost 4 bases and J lost 8 bases. CDR3 length: 16 residues. Germline V CDR1 and CDR2: LGHNA, YNFKEQ. This CDR3 is CASSLRLAGSLDEQFF. CDR3 bases: TGTGCCAGCAGCCTAAGACTAGCGGGATCCCTGGATGAGCAGTTCTTC.

The CDR3 reads CASSLGGASYEQYF. The CDR3 nucleotides read TGTGCCAGCAGCTTGGGCGGGGCTTCCTACGAGCAGTACTTC. The V call is TRBV5-4, the J call TRBJ2-7; possibly TRBD2 for D (6 bases). V gave up 0 bases and J gave up 1 base, with 8 bases separating them. The CDR3 has 14 residues. Looked up from germline, CDR1 is SGHNT and CDR2 is YYREEE (reference sequence).

This clone was seen just once. This rearrangement joins TRBV5-1 to TRBJ2-7; 7 bases map to TRBD1. The CDR3 has 16 amino acids. J was trimmed by 2 bases and V by 0 bases; bases with no gene match: 8. The germline V gene encodes CDR1 SGHRS and CDR2 YFSETQ. CDR3 bases: TGCGCCAGCAGCTTGGCCCGGGACAGTAAGGCCTACGAGCAGTACTTC. Translating it yields CASSLARDSKAYEQYF.

V is TRBV5-6 and J is TRBJ2-1; 11 bases agree with TRBD2. CDR3 length equals 14 residues. Looked up from germline, CDR1 is SGHDT and CDR2 is YYEEEE. V trimming: 4 bases; J trimming: 5 bases; junction bases outside the gene matches: 2. CDR3 nucleotide sequence: TGTGCCAGCAGCCCGGGACTAGCGGACAATGAGCAGTTCTTC. As protein: CASSPGLADNEQFF. Combining the CDR3 with reference TRBV5-6 and TRBJ2-1 gives the whole variable domain DAGVTQSPTHLIKTRGQQVTLRCSPKSGHDTVSWYQQALGQGPQFIFQYYEEEERQRGNFPDRFSGHQFPNYSSELNVNALLLGDSALYLCASSPGLADNEQFFGPGTRLTVL.

The V and J genes are TRBV7-6 and TRBJ2-1, with unresolved D. The germline V and J ends were trimmed by 5 bases and 4 bases, with 9 bases remaining between them. The CDR3 is 13 residues long. The germline gives CDR1 SGHVS, CDR2 FNYEAQ. Written as DNA, the CDR3 is TGTGCCAGCAGCCCGGAACTTTACAATGAGCAGTTCTTC. This encodes CASSPELYNEQFF.

About this clone: Other DNA sequences within the sample encode an identical CDR3. This chain joins TRBV6-5 and TRBJ2-7; D remains ambiguous. V lost 2 bases and J 3 bases, leaving 8 bases between the germline ends. This CDR3 has 13 amino acids. In germline, CDR1 is MNHEY, CDR2 SVGAGI. The chain's CDR3 is CASSYTSGYEQYF. The CDR3, as DNA: TGTGCCAGCAGTTACACCTCAGGCTACGAGCAGTACTTC.

The chain carries TRBV25-1 and TRBJ2-3; TRBD2 might be the D (7 bases). Germline CDR1 is MGHDK and CDR2 is SYGVNS. The V end lost 4 bases, the J end lost 1 base, and 12 bases lay between the germline ends. The CDR3 runs 15 residues. CDR3 amino acids: CASSGKGGGTDTQYF. CDR3 in DNA: TGTGCCAGCAGTGGAAAGGGGGGGGGCACAGATACGCAGTATTTT.

The J gene is TRBJ1-4, the V gene TRBV4-3; D unresolved. This CDR3 has 14 amino acids. Germline V gene lookup returns CDR1 LGHNA and CDR2 YSLEER. V lost 2 bases and J lost 6, with 10 bases in between. CDR3 amino acids: CASSQMGPYEKLFF. DNA of the CDR3: TGCGCCAGCAGCCAAATGGGTCCTTATGAAAAACTGTTTTTT.